This TCR beta chain was profiled in a study of vaccination effects on CD4 cells after COVID-19. Culture lasted 10 days before CD4+ T cell isolation. Sequencing used immunoSEQ multiplex PCR; TCRdb keeps in-frame clones, though not all of them. This table holds around 60,000 clones, about three quarters found once. The V end was cut by 0 bases, the J end by 6 bases, with 5 bases between. Germline assignment: CDR1 GTSNPN and CDR2 SVGIG (reference sequence). CDR3 length equals 12 residues. This clone was detected once. No antigen is known for it. The chain combines TRBV30 with TRBJ2-2; D ambiguous. The clonotype originates from a human donor who received a COVID-19 vaccine. The sample in question was CD4+ T cells from PBMCs cultured without peptide, obtained before COVID-19 vaccination. Written as DNA, the CDR3 is TGTGCCTGGAGTGTATTAGCCGGGGAGCTGTTTTTT. Translating gives CAWSVLAGELFF.